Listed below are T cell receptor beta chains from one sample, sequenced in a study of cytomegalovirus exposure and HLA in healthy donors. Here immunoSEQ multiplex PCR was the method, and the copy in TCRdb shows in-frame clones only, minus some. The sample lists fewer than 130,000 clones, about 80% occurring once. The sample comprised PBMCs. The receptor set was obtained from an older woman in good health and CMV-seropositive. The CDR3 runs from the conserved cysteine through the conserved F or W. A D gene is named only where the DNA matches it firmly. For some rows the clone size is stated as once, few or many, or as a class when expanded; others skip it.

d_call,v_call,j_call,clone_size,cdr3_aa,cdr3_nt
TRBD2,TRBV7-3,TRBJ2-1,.,CASSSSGLAGVVEQFF,TGTGCCAGCAGCAGCTCGGGACTAGCGGGAGTTGTTGAGCAGTTCTTC
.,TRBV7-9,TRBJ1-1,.,CASSFIMGGGSEAFF,TGTGCCAGCAGCTTTATTATGGGTGGGGGCTCTGAAGCTTTCTTT
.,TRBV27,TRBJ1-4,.,CATSDRPNEKLFF,TGTGCCACCTCTGACAGGCCTAATGAAAAACTGTTTTTT
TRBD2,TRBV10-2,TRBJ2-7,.,CASSDVAGALGQYF,TGCGCCAGCAGTGACGTAGCGGGAGCCCTTGGGCAGTACTTC
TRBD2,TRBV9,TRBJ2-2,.,CASSVTSAGELFF,TGTGCCAGCAGCGTGACTAGCGCCGGGGAGCTGTTTTTT
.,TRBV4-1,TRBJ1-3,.,CASSQLGGLSSGNTIYF,TGCGCCAGCAGCCAACTGGGGGGGCTAAGCTCTGGAAACACCATATATTTT
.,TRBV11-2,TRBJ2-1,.,CASSPSATASSYNEQFF,TGTGCCAGCAGCCCCTCCGCGACAGCTTCCTCCTACAATGAGCAGTTCTTC
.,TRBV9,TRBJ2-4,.,CASSPAVSADLAKNIQYF,TGTGCCAGCAGCCCAGCGGTTTCGGCTGATTTAGCCAAAAACATTCAGTACTTC
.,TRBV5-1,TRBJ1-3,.,CASSLGDRGNTIYF,TGCGCCAGCAGCTTGGGCGACAGGGGAAACACCATATATTTT
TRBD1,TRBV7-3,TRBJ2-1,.,CASSLVPDRGNNEQFF,TGTGCCAGCAGCTTAGTCCCAGACAGGGGAAACAATGAGCAGTTCTTC
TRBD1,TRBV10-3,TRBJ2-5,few,CAISEDRGYQETQYF,TGTGCCATCAGTGAGGACAGGGGCTACCAAGAGACCCAGTACTTC
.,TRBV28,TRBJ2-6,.,CASRGQFSGANVLTF,TGTGCCAGCAGAGGACAGTTCTCTGGGGCCAACGTCCTGACTTTC
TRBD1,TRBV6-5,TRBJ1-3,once,CASSYSTGVGNTIYF,TGTGCCAGCAGTTACTCGACAGGGGTAGGAAACACCATATATTTT
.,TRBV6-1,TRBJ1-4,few,CASSGGMTDYEKLFF,TGTGCCAGCAGTGGAGGAATGACGGATTATGAAAAACTGTTTTTT
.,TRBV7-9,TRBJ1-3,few,CASSLAGAGNTIYF,TGTGCCAGCAGCTTAGCAGGGGCCGGAAACACCATATATTTT
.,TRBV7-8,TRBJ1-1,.,CASSLLGDSHTEAFF,TGTGCCAGCAGCTTACTTGGTGACAGCCACACTGAAGCTTTCTTT
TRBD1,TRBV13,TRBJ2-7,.,CASSLGTGYEQYF,TGTGCCAGCAGCTTGGGGACAGGGTACGAGCAGTACTTC
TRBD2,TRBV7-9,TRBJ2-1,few,CASRPGSDTGTRQFF,TGTGCCAGCAGGCCCGGCTCGGATACCGGGACTAGGCAGTTCTTC
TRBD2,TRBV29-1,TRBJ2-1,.,CSGRLGSGEHFNEQFF,TGCAGCGGCCGACTCGGTAGCGGGGAGCATTTTAATGAGCAGTTCTTC
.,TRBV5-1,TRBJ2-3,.,CASSPGQITDTQYF,TGCGCCAGCAGTCCAGGACAGATCACAGATACGCAGTATTTT
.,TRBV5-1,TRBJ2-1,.,CASRGAASTNEQFF,TGCGCCAGCAGGGGGGCAGCATCGACCAATGAGCAGTTCTTC
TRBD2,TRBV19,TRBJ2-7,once,CASSSYASGGGYEQYF,TGTGCCAGTAGTTCCTATGCTAGCGGCGGCGGTTACGAGCAGTACTTC
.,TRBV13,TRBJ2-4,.,CATFPGKAKNIQYF,TGTGCCACTTTTCCGGGTAAAGCCAAAAACATTCAGTACTTC
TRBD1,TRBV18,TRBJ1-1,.,CASSPDRGGTEAFF,TGTGCCAGCTCACCAGACAGGGGAGGAACTGAAGCTTTCTTT
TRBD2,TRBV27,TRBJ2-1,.,CASSNGRELEFF,TGTGCCAGCAGTAACGGGCGGGAGCTGGAGTTCTTC
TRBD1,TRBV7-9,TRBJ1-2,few,CASSLGQGTESGYTF,TGTGCCAGCAGCTTAGGGCAGGGGACAGAATCTGGCTACACCTTC
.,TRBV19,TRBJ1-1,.,CATSIYTEAFF,TGTGCCACCAGTATCTACACTGAAGCTTTCTTT
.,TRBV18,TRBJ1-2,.,CASSPEDSAYGYTF,TGTGCCAGCTCACCAGAAGACAGTGCCTATGGCTACACCTTC
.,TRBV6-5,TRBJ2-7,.,CASRSDKESSYEQYF,TGTGCCAGCCGGTCTGATAAGGAGAGCTCCTACGAGCAGTACTTC
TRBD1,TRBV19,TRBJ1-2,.,CASSAQTGGNGYTF,TGTGCCAGTAGTGCCCAGACAGGGGGGAATGGCTACACCTTC
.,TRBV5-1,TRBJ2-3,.,CASSGQLTDTQYF,TGCGCCAGCAGCGGCCAATTGACAGATACGCAGTATTTT
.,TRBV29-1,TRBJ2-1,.,CSVRGGESSYNEQFF,TGCAGCGTTCGGGGTGGCGAATCCTCCTACAATGAGCAGTTCTTC
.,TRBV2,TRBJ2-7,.,CASSDRGGSSYEQYF,TGTGCCAGCAGTGACAGAGGCGGAAGCTCCTACGAGCAGTACTTC
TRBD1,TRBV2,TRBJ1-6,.,CASSELGQGHSPLHF,TGTGCCAGCAGTGAGTTGGGACAGGGCCATTCACCCCTCCACTTT
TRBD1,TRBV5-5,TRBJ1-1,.,CASSLQQGGYAEAFF,TGTGCCAGCAGCTTACAACAGGGGGGGTACGCTGAAGCTTTCTTT
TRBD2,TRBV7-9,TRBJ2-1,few,CASSVRTRRRDNEQFF,TGTGCCAGCAGCGTACGGACTAGACGCCGCGACAATGAGCAGTTCTTC
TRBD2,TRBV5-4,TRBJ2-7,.,CASSPSPAGSAIYEQYF,TGTGCCAGCAGCCCCAGCCCAGCGGGATCGGCCATCTACGAGCAGTACTTC
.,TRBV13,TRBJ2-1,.,CASSLASYNEQFF,TGTGCCAGCAGCTTGGCTTCTTACAATGAGCAGTTCTTC
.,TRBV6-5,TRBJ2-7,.,CASSYSTGQTSYEQYF,TGTGCCAGCAGTTACTCCACAGGGCAAACCTCCTACGAGCAGTACTTC
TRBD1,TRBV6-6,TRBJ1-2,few,CASSPRQGGHYGYTF,TGTGCCAGCAGTCCCCGACAGGGAGGTCACTATGGCTACACCTTC
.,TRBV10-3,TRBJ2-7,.,CAISEVEDWREQYF,TGTGCCATCAGTGAGGTGGAGGATTGGCGCGAGCAGTACTTC
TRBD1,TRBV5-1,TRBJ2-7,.,CASRRDRSSYEQYF,TGCGCCAGCCGACGGGACAGGAGCTCCTACGAGCAGTACTTC
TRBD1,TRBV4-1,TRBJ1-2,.,CASSQTGQSADYGYTF,TGCGCCAGCAGCCAGACGGGACAGTCGGCGGACTATGGCTACACCTTC
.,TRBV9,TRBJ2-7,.,CASSADRFSYEQYF,TGTGCCAGCAGCGCCGACAGATTCTCCTACGAGCAGTACTTC
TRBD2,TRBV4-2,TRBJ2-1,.,CASSPFGLAGAVFF,TGTGCCAGCAGCCCCTTTGGACTAGCGGGAGCAGTGTTCTTC
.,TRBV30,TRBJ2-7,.,CAWRQVGEQYF,TGTGCCTGGAGACAGGTTGGCGAGCAGTACTTC
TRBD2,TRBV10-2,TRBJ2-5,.,CASSELAVQETQYF,TGCGCCAGCAGTGAGCTAGCGGTCCAAGAGACCCAGTACTTC
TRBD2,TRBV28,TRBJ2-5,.,CASSLGAGGETQYF,TGTGCCAGCAGTTTGGGAGCGGGAGGAGAGACCCAGTACTTC
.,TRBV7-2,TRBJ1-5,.,CASSPAGHYSNQPQHF,TGTGCCAGCAGCCCAGCGGGGCACTATAGCAATCAGCCCCAGCATTTT
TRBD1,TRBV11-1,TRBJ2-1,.,CASSKGQLSYNEQFF,TGTGCCAGCAGCAAGGGACAGCTCTCCTACAATGAGCAGTTCTTC
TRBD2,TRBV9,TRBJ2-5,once,CASSTGGPKTQYF,TGTGCCAGCAGCACGGGAGGGCCTAAGACCCAGTACTTC
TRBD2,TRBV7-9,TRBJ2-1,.,CASREREGLSGEQFF,TGTGCCAGCAGGGAGCGGGAGGGTTTGAGTGGTGAGCAGTTCTTC
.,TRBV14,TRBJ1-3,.,CASSQGTPSSGNTIYF,TGTGCCAGCAGCCAAGGGACACCGAGCTCTGGAAACACCATATATTTT
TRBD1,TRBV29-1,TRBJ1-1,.,CSVAPQGGGTNTEAFF,TGCAGCGTTGCCCCCCAGGGGGGTGGGACGAACACTGAAGCTTTCTTT
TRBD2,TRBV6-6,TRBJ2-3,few,CASSYASGRKDTQYF,TGTGCCAGCAGTTACGCTAGCGGGAGAAAAGATACGCAGTATTTT
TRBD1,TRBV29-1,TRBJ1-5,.,CSVAGDRAEQPQHF,TGCAGCGTTGCAGGGGACAGGGCTGAACAGCCCCAGCATTTT
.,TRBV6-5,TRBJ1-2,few,CASSYGQADYGYTF,TGTGCCAGCAGTTACGGGCAAGCGGACTATGGCTACACCTTC